The next 2 T cell receptor beta chains were all read from a single sample in a study of cytomegalovirus exposure and HLA in healthy donors. The PCR employed 60 Vbeta primers together with 13 Jbeta primers. Repertoires were generated with immunoSEQ multiplex PCR, while TCRdb's copy carries only in-frame clones and drops some. The data show about 190,000 clones, roughly four fifths seen once. What was sequenced was PBMCs. All receptors come from a woman aged 45-59 years in good health and CMV-seropositive.

As concerns this clone: An end of the junction differs from the germline gene, which may be a read error. J is TRBJ2-3 and V is TRBV7-9, with 12 bases that match TRBD2. The CDR3 has 17 amino acids. CDR1 and CDR2 from the germline V gene are SEHNR and FQNEAQ (reference sequence). CDR3 amino acids: CSSSLGTSGYSTDTQYF. CDR3 nucleotides: TGTTCCAGCAGCCTTGGGACTAGCGGGTATAGCACAGATACGCAGTATTTT.

This clone was observed a handful of times. The V and J genes are TRBV10-3 and TRBJ1-5; no clear D gene. CDR3 length: 18 amino acids. CDR1 ENHRY and CDR2 SYGVKD come from the germline V gene. V shed 3 bases and J shed 7 bases, with 25 bases lying between them. The CDR3: CAISDPGVGGRASQPQHF. CDR3 in DNA: TGTGCCATCAGTGACCCCGGGGTGGGCGGCCGGGCCTCCCAGCCCCAGCATTTT.